What follows are 20 T cell receptor beta chains derived from one specimen sequenced in a study of neoadjuvant anti-PD-1 for oral cavity cancer. Using immunoSEQ multiplex PCR, the repertoire was profiled, and TCRdb retains in-frame clones only, with some absent. The sample records thousands of clones, 70% being singletons. Time point noted: after neoadjuvant nivolumab, at surgical resection. The specimen was PBMCs, collected after nivolumab (anti-PD-1) treatment. The receptors originated from a person between 40 and 85 years old with oral cavity squamous cell carcinoma.

CDR3 coding DNA: TGCGCCAGCAGCCGAAACAGGGGAACTGAAGCTTTCTTT. Translation gives CASSRNRGTEAFF. The V call is TRBV4-3, the J call TRBJ1-1; TRBD1 matches at 7 bases. With 4 bases clipped from V and 5 bases from J, the junction kept 4 bases outside the gene matches. Germline V lookup: CDR1 LGHNA, CDR2 YSLEER. CDR3 length: 13 residues.

J is TRBJ1-1 and V is TRBV19, with D possibly TRBD1 on 5 matching bases. V gave up 7 bases and J gave up 5 bases, with 8 bases separating them. Looked up from germline, CDR1 is LNHDA and CDR2 is SQIVND (reference sequence). The CDR3 contains 11 residues. CDR3 in DNA: TGTGCCAGTAAGAGGGGTACTGAAGCTTTCTTT. Its protein is CASKRGTEAFF.

This chain links TRBV7-2 with TRBJ1-2, with TRBD1 identical over 9 bases. The CDR3 is made up of 18 amino acids. Trimming removed 2 bases from V and 0 bases from J; junction bases left unmatched: 10. CDR1 and CDR2 (germline): SGHTA, FQGNSA. The CDR3 nucleotides are TGTGCCAGCAGCTTAACCCCGGGACAGGGAAGATCTAACTATGGCTACACCTTC. It translates to CASSLTPGQGRSNYGYTF. Looking up the rest from reference TRBV7-2 and TRBJ1-2 gives the full variable domain: GAGVSQSPSNKVTEKGKDVELRCDPISGHTALYWYRQSLGQGLEFLIYFQGNSAPDKSGLPSDRFSAERTGGSVSTLTIQRTQQEDSAVYLCASSLTPGQGRSNYGYTFGSGTRLTVV.

The CDR3: CASSRRTGTTGELFF. The CDR3 DNA follows: TGTGCCAGCAGCAGACGGACAGGGACCACCGGGGAGCTGTTTTTT. The chain has TRBV2 and TRBJ2-2; 8 nucleotides line up with TRBD1. V trimming: 6 bases; J trimming: 4 bases; junction bases outside the gene matches: 7. CDR3 length: 15 residues. Germline V lookup: CDR1 SNHLY, CDR2 FYNNEI.

This clone was recorded a few times. CDR3 in DNA: TGTGCCAGTAGTACAGGGGGAGGAAATTCACCCCTCCACTTT. It translates to CASSTGGGNSPLHF. The J gene is TRBJ1-6, the V gene TRBV19, with 7 bases aligning to TRBD1. The CDR3 is 14 amino acids. The germline gives CDR1 LNHDA, CDR2 SQIVND (reference sequence). V was pared by 4 bases and J by 7 bases, with 4 bases of the junction left unmatched.

The chain combines TRBV7-9 with TRBJ1-2; the D is unclear. V shed 4 bases and J shed 5 bases, with 11 bases lying between them. The germline V gene has CDR1 SEHNR and CDR2 FQNEAQ (reference sequence). This CDR3 region has 13 residues. CDR3 amino acids: CASSSRPEYGYTF. CDR3 DNA: TGTGCCAGCAGCTCCCGACCAGAATATGGCTACACCTTC.

V usage is TRBV7-2 and J usage is TRBJ2-1, with 9 bases lining up with TRBD2. This CDR3 is 15 amino acids long. The germline gives CDR1 SGHTA, CDR2 FQGNSA. The V and J ends lost 1 base and 7 bases, in that order; junction bases with no gene match: 5. The CDR3 DNA sequence: TGTGCCAGCAGCTTAGTTGCGGGGGGGCTGAATGAGCAGTTCTTC. This encodes CASSLVAGGLNEQFF.

J is TRBJ1-6 and V is TRBV14; D is uncertain. The CDR3 is made up of 12 amino acids. The V gene's germline CDR1 is SGHDN and CDR2 FVKESK. V gave up 6 bases and J gave up 6 bases, with 6 bases separating them. CDR3 DNA sequence: TGTGCCAGCAGTGGCCTTAATTCACCCCTCCACTTT. As protein: CASSGLNSPLHF.

The rearrangement links TRBV9 to TRBJ2-3; perhaps TRBD1 as D (5 bases). The CDR3 runs to 14 residues. V lost 0 bases to trimming and J lost 0 bases, with 5 bases between them. CDR1 is SGDLS and CDR2 is YYNGEE in the germline V gene. CDR3 region: CASSVEGSTDTQYF. CDR3 nucleotides: TGTGCCAGCAGCGTAGAGGGGAGCACAGATACGCAGTATTTT.

This rearrangement joins TRBV6-4 to TRBJ2-2; D perhaps matches TRBD2 (5 bases). Deletions cut 6 bases from V and 4 bases from J, with 9 bases between. In germline, CDR1 is MRHNA, CDR2 SNTAGT. The CDR3 loop spans 13 amino acids. The CDR3 DNA is TGTGCCAGCAGCCAGGACTCCACCGGGGAGCTGTTTTTT. It translates to CASSQDSTGELFF.

V and J are TRBV14 and TRBJ1-1; D not resolved. Trimming removed 1 base from V and 7 bases from J, with 16 bases in between. The CDR3 covers 15 residues. Germline lookup yields CDR1 SGHDN and CDR2 FVKESK. The CDR3 here is CASSQVTMGGGEAFF. The CDR3 DNA reads as TGTGCCAGCAGCCAAGTCACAATGGGTGGAGGTGAAGCTTTCTTT.

The J gene is TRBJ2-5, the V gene TRBV18, with D hard to call. Trimming left V 6 bases short and J 1 base short, with 6 bases between. From germline, CDR1 is KGHSH and CDR2 LQKENI. The CDR3 is made up of 12 amino acids. CDR3 loop: CASSTVQETQYF. DNA of the CDR3: TGTGCCAGCTCCACAGTCCAAGAGACCCAGTACTTC.

The rearrangement links TRBV7-2 to TRBJ1-4, with 9 bases aligning to TRBD1. CDR1 is SGHTA, CDR2 FQGNSA, per germline. The CDR3 is 15 amino acids. V lost 4 bases and J lost 8; bases outside the gene matches: 8. The CDR3 sequence is CASSSQQGAGEKLFF. The DNA of the CDR3 is TGTGCCAGCAGCTCTCAACAGGGGGCAGGGGAAAAACTGTTTTTT.

The CDR3 spells CASSRDGTSYEQYF. The CDR3 coding sequence is TGCGCCAGCAGCCGGGACGGGACTTCCTACGAGCAGTACTTC. This chain joins TRBV5-1 and TRBJ2-7; D possibly corresponds to TRBD2 (6 bases). The ends were cut back, 4 bases at V and 1 base at J, with 12 bases in the middle. The CDR3 has 14 residues. Germline-derived CDR1 and CDR2 are SGHRS and YFSETQ.

The chain combines TRBV7-7 with TRBJ2-3, with D possibly called TRBD1 or TRBD2 (6 bases each). Trimming removed 1 base at V and 0 bases at J, with 8 bases between. In germline, CDR1 is SSHAT, CDR2 FNYEAQ (reference sequence). This CDR3 contains 15 residues. The CDR3 loop is CASSLDGGSTDTQYF. For the CDR3, the DNA is TGTGCCAGCAGCTTAGACGGGGGCAGCACAGATACGCAGTATTTT.

The chain is built from TRBV5-1 and TRBJ1-3; no reliable D call. The CDR3 is 14 amino acids. Trimming took 5 bases from V and 0 from J, leaving 9 bases between them. Germline V gene lookup returns CDR1 SGHRS and CDR2 YFSETQ. CDR3 residues: CASRPLISGNTIYF. In DNA, the CDR3 is TGCGCCAGCAGACCGCTGATCTCTGGAAACACCATATATTTT.

V gene TRBV7-7 combines with J gene TRBJ2-1, with D possibly TRBD1 on 5 matching bases. The CDR3 has 16 residues. Germline CDR1 is SSHAT and CDR2 is FNYEAQ (reference sequence). The V gene lost 2 bases and the J gene lost 0 bases, with 11 bases spanning the gap. CDR3 nucleotide sequence: TGTGCCAGCAGCTTACCAGGGCATTACTCCTACAATGAGCAGTTCTTC. Translated: CASSLPGHYSYNEQFF.

There are a few counts of this clone. This chain uses TRBV27 with TRBJ2-5; no clear D gene. V was pared by 6 bases and J by 6 bases, with 14 bases between. The germline CDR1 and CDR2 sequences are MNHEY and SMNVEV (reference sequence). The CDR3 length is 13 residues. The DNA for the CDR3 is TGTGCCAGCAGAATAGCAAAAAGTCAGACCCAGTACTTC. Its protein is CASRIAKSQTQYF.

V gene TRBV6-4 combines with J gene TRBJ2-2, with D possibly being TRBD1 (5 bases). From germline, CDR1 is MRHNA and CDR2 SNTAGT. The CDR3 runs to 14 residues. Trimming removed 6 bases from V and 2 bases from J, with 10 bases in between. This chain's CDR3 is CASRQDQNTGELFF. CDR3 coding DNA: TGTGCCAGCAGACAGGACCAAAACACCGGGGAGCTGTTTTTT.

The V and J genes are TRBV5-1 and TRBJ2-1; 7 bases line up with TRBD1. The germline CDR1 and CDR2 sequences are SGHRS and YFSETQ. The ends lost 3 bases at V and 2 bases at J; junction bases unmatched: 2. This CDR3 has 14 residues. DNA of the CDR3: TGCGCCAGCAGCTATGGGACAGCCTACAATGAGCAGTTCTTC. It specifies CASSYGTAYNEQFF.